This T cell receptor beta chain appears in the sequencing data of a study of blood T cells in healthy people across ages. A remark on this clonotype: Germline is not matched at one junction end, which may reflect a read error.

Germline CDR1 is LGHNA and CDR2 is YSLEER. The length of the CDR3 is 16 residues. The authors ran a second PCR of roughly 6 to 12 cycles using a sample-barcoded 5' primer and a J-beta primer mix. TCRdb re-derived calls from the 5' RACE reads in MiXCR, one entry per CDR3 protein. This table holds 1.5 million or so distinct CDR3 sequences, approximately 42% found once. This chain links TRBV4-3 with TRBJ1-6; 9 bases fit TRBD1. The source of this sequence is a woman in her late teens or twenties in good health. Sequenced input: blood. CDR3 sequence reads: CAGSREGQGHNSPLHF. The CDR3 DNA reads TGCGCCGGCAGCCGAGAAGGACAGGGGCATAATTCACCCCTCCACTTT.